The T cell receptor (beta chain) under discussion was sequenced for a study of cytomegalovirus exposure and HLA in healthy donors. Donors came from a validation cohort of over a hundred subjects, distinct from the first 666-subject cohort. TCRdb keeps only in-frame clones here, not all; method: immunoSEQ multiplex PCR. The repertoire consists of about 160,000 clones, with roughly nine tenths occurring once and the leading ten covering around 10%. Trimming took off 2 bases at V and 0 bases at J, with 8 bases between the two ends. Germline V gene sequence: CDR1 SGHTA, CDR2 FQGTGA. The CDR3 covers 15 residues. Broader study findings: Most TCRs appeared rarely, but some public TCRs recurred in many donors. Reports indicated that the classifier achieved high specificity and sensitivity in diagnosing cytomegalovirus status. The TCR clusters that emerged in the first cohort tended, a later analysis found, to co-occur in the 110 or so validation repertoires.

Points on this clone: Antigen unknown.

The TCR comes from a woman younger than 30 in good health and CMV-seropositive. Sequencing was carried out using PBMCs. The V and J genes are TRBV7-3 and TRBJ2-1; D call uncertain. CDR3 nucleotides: TGTGCCAGCAGCTTATTACTATCCTCCTACAATGAGCAGTTCTTC. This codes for CASSLLLSSYNEQFF.